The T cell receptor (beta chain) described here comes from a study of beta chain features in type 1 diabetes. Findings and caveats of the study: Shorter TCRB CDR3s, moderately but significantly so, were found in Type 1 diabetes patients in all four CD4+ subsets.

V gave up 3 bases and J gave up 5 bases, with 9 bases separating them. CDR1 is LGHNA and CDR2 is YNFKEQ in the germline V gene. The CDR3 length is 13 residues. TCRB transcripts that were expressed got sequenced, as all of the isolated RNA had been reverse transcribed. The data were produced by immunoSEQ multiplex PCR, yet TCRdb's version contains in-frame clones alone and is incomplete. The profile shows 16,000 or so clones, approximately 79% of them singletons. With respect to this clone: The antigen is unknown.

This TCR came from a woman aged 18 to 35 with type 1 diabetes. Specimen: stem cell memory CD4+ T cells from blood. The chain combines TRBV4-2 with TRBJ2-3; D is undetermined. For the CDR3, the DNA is TGTGCCAGCAGCCAGGATTCGGGAGATACGCAGTATTTT. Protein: CASSQDSGDTQYF.